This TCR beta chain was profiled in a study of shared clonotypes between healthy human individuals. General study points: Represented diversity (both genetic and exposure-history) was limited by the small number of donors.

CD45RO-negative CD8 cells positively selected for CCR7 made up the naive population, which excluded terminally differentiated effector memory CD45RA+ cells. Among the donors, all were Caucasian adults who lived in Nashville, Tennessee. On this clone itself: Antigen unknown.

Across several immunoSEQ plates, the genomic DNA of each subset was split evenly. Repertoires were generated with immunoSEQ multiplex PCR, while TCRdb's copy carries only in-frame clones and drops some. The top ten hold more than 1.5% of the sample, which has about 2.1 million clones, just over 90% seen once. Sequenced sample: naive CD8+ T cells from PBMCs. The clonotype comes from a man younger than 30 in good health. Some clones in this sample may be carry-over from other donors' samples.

In DNA form, the CDR3 reads TGTGCCACCAGCAGAGATCTGTCATTGGCCGGGGACAGGGGAGGAGGCTACACCTTC. Amino acid sequence: CATSRDLSLAGDRGGGYTF. The V call is TRBV15, the J call TRBJ1-2; TRBD1 agrees at 10 bases. The trim removed 0 bases at V and 8 bases at J, leaving 18 bases unmatched. CDR1 is LNHNV, CDR2 YYDKDF, per germline (reference sequence). CDR3 length: 19 amino acids.